The 32 T cell receptor beta chains in this list originate from one sample, sequenced in a study of T cells after yellow fever vaccination. TCRdb passed the 5' RACE reads through MiXCR, listing each CDR3 protein once. The sample includes some 670,000 distinct CDR3 sequences, around 12% of them seen just once. The input for sequencing was PBMCs, taken on the day of the yellow fever booster vaccination. These receptors all come from a man aged 25-45 years who received the YFV17D yellow fever vaccine.

This clonotype was observed many times. The chain joins TRBV11-1 to TRBJ2-1; 9 bases line up with TRBD2. Trimming took 3 bases from V and 9 from J; bases not matched to a gene: 3. Germline V gene lookup returns CDR1 SGHAT and CDR2 FQDESV (reference sequence). This CDR3 region has 13 residues. CDR3 bases: TGTGCCAGCAGCTTCCGCGGGAGGGGTGAGCAGTTCTTC. Translating it yields CASSFRGRGEQFF.

This clonotype was observed a few times. The rearrangement joins TRBV29-1 to TRBJ2-1, with TRBD2 matching over 9 bases. V was pared by 3 bases and J by 6 bases, with 9 bases of the junction left unmatched. CDR1 and CDR2 from the germline V gene are SQVTM and ANQGSEA. The CDR3 runs 15 residues. The CDR3 protein is CSVDTGLASGNEQFF. In nucleotides, the CDR3 is TGCAGCGTTGATACGGGACTAGCCTCGGGCAATGAGCAGTTCTTC.

This clonotype was observed a handful of times. The gene calls are TRBV7-2 and TRBJ2-1; tentative D call: TRBD1 (5 bases). Trimming took off 7 bases at V and 0 bases at J, with 13 bases between the two ends. The CDR3 is 15 residues long. Germline CDR1 is SGHTA and CDR2 is FQGNSA. The chain's CDR3 is CASTFFQGSYNEQFF. The DNA of the CDR3 is TGTGCCAGCACCTTTTTCCAGGGCTCCTACAATGAGCAGTTCTTC.

This clonotype was detected ten times or more. The V and J genes are TRBV7-8 and TRBJ1-5; unclear D gene. Between the trimmed V and J ends, which lost 5 bases and 0 bases, there was a span of 11 bases. The CDR3 loop spans 15 amino acids. Germline V gives CDR1 SGHVS, CDR2 FQNEAQ. The CDR3 bases are TGTGCCAGCAGCCTCCGACACTCTAGCAATCAGCCCCAGCATTTT. Its protein product is CASSLRHSSNQPQHF.

The sample holds many counts of this clonotype. The CDR3 region has the DNA TGTGCCAGCAGCTTGGGAGAAACCTACGAGCAGTACTTC. Its translation: CASSLGETYEQYF. V usage is TRBV7-2 and J usage is TRBJ2-7; TRBD2 might be the D (5 bases). CDR1 is SGHTA and CDR2 is FQGNSA in the germline V gene. The CDR3 runs 13 residues. The germline V and J ends were trimmed by 3 bases and 2 bases, with 8 bases remaining between them. The whole variable domain, remainder taken from reference TRBV7-2 and TRBJ2-7, is GAGVSQSPSNKVTEKGKDVELRCDPISGHTALYWYRQSLGQGLEFLIYFQGNSAPDKSGLPSDRFSAERTGGSVSTLTIQRTQQEDSAVYLCASSLGETYEQYFGPGTRLTVT.

The sample holds a few counts of this clonotype. J is TRBJ2-7 and V is TRBV29-1; 9 positions agree with TRBD1. The CDR3 contains 14 residues. Germline assignment: CDR1 SQVTM and CDR2 ANQGSEA. Trimming took 4 bases from V and 3 from J; bases not matched to a gene: 7. Here the CDR3 DNA reads TGCAGCGTTGGACTGGACAGGGGCAACTACGAGCAGTACTTC. It codes for CSVGLDRGNYEQYF.

In its sample, this clonotype was seen a few times. This chain links TRBV7-8 with TRBJ2-3; a possible D gene is TRBD2 (6 bases). The germline V and J ends were trimmed by 5 bases and 0 bases, with 18 bases remaining between them. Germline loops: CDR1 SGHVS, CDR2 FQNEAQ. This CDR3 is built from 17 residues. CDR3 protein: CASSLRFGGISTDTQYF. In DNA, the CDR3 is TGTGCCAGCAGCCTGCGTTTTGGAGGGATAAGCACAGATACGCAGTATTTT.

Many counts were recorded for this clonotype. V usage is TRBV12-3 or TRBV12-4 and J usage is TRBJ1-3, with D possibly being TRBD1 (5 bases). The V and J ends lost 1 base and 8 bases respectively, with 9 bases between them. This CDR3 comprises 13 residues. This chain's CDR3 is CASSLGQRDTIYF. CDR3 bases: TGTGCCAGCAGTTTAGGACAGCGGGACACCATATATTTT.

There are a few counts of this clonotype. The chain employs TRBV6-2 or TRBV6-3 and TRBJ1-6, with no clear D. The CDR3 runs to 12 residues. From germline, CDR1 is MNHEY and CDR2 SVGEGT. Trimming took off 8 bases at V and 9 bases at J, with 11 bases between the two ends. The CDR3 protein is CASSDSGSPLHF. The CDR3 nucleotides are TGTGCCAGCTCGGATTCTGGTTCACCCCTCCACTTT.

This clonotype was picked up a small number of times. This sequence joins TRBV2 and TRBJ2-3, with 9 bases identical to TRBD2. Germline V gene lookup returns CDR1 SNHLY and CDR2 FYNNEI. This CDR3 contains 15 residues. After removal of 4 bases from V and 2 bases from J, the junction contained 4 bases not matched to a gene. The DNA of the CDR3 is TGTGCCAGCAGTGGGCGGGAGGGAGTCACAGATACGCAGTATTTT. Protein: CASSGREGVTDTQYF.

This clonotype was counted between two and nine times. V is TRBV20-1 and J is TRBJ2-7, with D uncertain. The V end was cut by 3 bases, the J end by 2 bases, with 14 bases between. Looked up from germline, CDR1 is DFQATT and CDR2 is SNEGSKA (reference sequence). The CDR3 totals 14 residues. As DNA, the CDR3 is TGCAGTGCTAGGCCCCGGTTGGTAGCCTACGAGCAGTACTTC. It translates to CSARPRLVAYEQYF.

This CDR3 is CASSADPGTQETQYF. The CDR3 DNA reads TGCGCCAGCAGCGCCGACCCGGGGACCCAAGAGACCCAGTACTTC. V and J are TRBV5-1 and TRBJ2-5; D tentatively fits TRBD1 or TRBD2 (5 bases each). V was cut by 4 bases and J by 1 base, with 14 bases left in between. The CDR3 is made up of 15 amino acids. Looked up from germline, CDR1 is SGHRS and CDR2 is YFSETQ.

The genes are TRBV7-2 and TRBJ1-1; D gene unclear. The germline CDR1 and CDR2 sequences are SGHTA and FQGNSA. V was pared by 5 bases and J by 6 bases, with 16 bases between. This CDR3 is 14 amino acids long. The CDR3 sequence: CASSRMGGNSEAFF. The CDR3 DNA reads TGTGCCAGCAGCCGGATGGGCGGGAATTCTGAAGCTTTCTTT.

This chain connects TRBV24-1 to TRBJ2-7, with 7 nucleotides matching TRBD1. The CDR3 length is 16 residues. Germline V CDR1 and CDR2: KGHDR, SFDVKD. Trimming removed 4 bases from V and 2 bases from J; junction bases left unmatched: 10. CDR3 nucleotides: TGTGCCACCAGTGAATCGACAGGGACCCTTCCCTACGAGCAGTACTTC. Translation gives CATSESTGTLPYEQYF.

The chain links TRBV28 to TRBJ1-6, with D uncertain. V was trimmed by 6 bases and J by 9 bases, leaving 15 bases between them. The CDR3 runs to 14 residues. Germline assignment: CDR1 MDHEN and CDR2 SYDVKM. As DNA, the CDR3 is TGTGCCAGCAGCCGATGGGGTGAAGGTTCACCCCTCCACTTT. Translated, it gives CASSRWGEGSPLHF.

The rearrangement joins TRBV27 to TRBJ2-7; D is perhaps TRBD2 (5 bases). CDR1 and CDR2 from the germline V gene are MNHEY and SMNVEV (reference sequence). The CDR3 runs to 15 residues. V lost 6 bases, J lost 2 bases, and 17 bases lay in between. The CDR3 sequence is CASRSGHGVPYEQYF. CDR3 DNA: TGTGCCAGCAGATCCGGGCACGGGGTTCCCTACGAGCAGTACTTC.

This chain connects TRBV5-4 to TRBJ2-7; 8 bases align to TRBD2. The CDR3 sequence is 14 residues long. Germline CDR1 is SGHNT and CDR2 is YYREEE (reference sequence). The ends lost 7 bases at V and 6 bases at J; junction bases unmatched: 12. CDR3: CASSTGAGVPEQYF. Here the CDR3 DNA reads TGTGCCAGCTCCACGGGAGCGGGAGTTCCCGAGCAGTACTTC.

V is TRBV12-3 or TRBV12-4 and J is TRBJ2-7, with D perhaps TRBD1 (6 bases). The germline V and J ends were trimmed by 3 bases and 7 bases, with 22 bases remaining between them. CDR3 length equals 16 residues. CDR3 protein: CASSFSEGVLHLEQYF. The CDR3 DNA reads as TGTGCCAGCAGTTTTTCCGAGGGGGTCCTCCATCTGGAGCAGTACTTC.

The rearrangement uses TRBV5-1 and TRBJ2-3, with D possibly TRBD2 on 6 matching bases. The CDR3 has 15 amino acids. The germline V gene encodes CDR1 SGHRS and CDR2 YFSETQ. Trimming shortened V by 2 bases and J by 1 base, and 11 bases separated the two germline ends. The CDR3 sequence is CASSFQGGGTDTQYF. In DNA form, the CDR3 reads TGCGCCAGCAGCTTTCAAGGCGGGGGCACAGATACGCAGTATTTT.

The gene calls are TRBV7-2 and TRBJ2-7; 10 bases agree with TRBD2. There are 15 residues in the CDR3. After removal of 5 bases from V and 3 bases from J, the junction contained 7 bases not matched to a gene. Germline loops: CDR1 SGHTA, CDR2 FQGNSA. CDR3 nucleotides: TGTGCCAGCAGCGTTGGGACTAGCGACCTCTACGAGCAGTACTTC. Its translation is CASSVGTSDLYEQYF.

The chain recombines TRBV25-1 with TRBJ2-3; TRBD2 matches 10 bases. Germline V CDR1 and CDR2: MGHDK, SYGVNS. V lost 5 bases to trimming and J lost 4 bases; unmatched junction nucleotides: 6. The CDR3 is 15 amino acids. The CDR3 sequence: CASSNPSGSPDTQYF. DNA of the CDR3: TGTGCCAGCAGTAACCCTAGCGGGAGTCCAGATACGCAGTATTTT.

This clonotype was recorded a few times. The rearrangement joins TRBV7-2 to TRBJ2-7; TRBD2 aligns across 7 bases. The V segment lost 4 bases and the J segment 2 bases; nucleotides outside the gene matches: 2. CDR1 SGHTA and CDR2 FQGNSA come from the germline V gene. The CDR3 is 13 residues long. The CDR3 DNA is TGTGCCAGCAGCTGGGCGGGGGCCTACGAGCAGTACTTC. Translating gives CASSWAGAYEQYF. The full variable domain, in which reference TRBV7-2 and TRBJ2-7 provide the parts outside the CDR3, is GAGVSQSPSNKVTEKGKDVELRCDPISGHTALYWYRQSLGQGLEFLIYFQGNSAPDKSGLPSDRFSAERTGGSVSTLTIQRTQQEDSAVYLCASSWAGAYEQYFGPGTRLTVT.

This clonotype was seen a few times. An end of the junction differs from the germline gene, which may be a read error. This chain joins TRBV6-1 and TRBJ2-1, with 8 positions matching TRBD2. The CDR3 extends over 15 amino acids. The germline CDR1 and CDR2 sequences are MNHNS and SASEGT. CDR3 DNA sequence: TGTGCCAGCAGTAAAGCGGGAGTGGTATACAATGAGCAGTTCTTC. Protein: CASSKAGVVYNEQFF.

This clonotype has more than one count but fewer than ten. This chain uses TRBV5-1 with TRBJ2-7; a possible D gene is TRBD2 (6 bases). Between the trimmed V and J ends, which lost 5 bases and 4 bases, there was a span of 10 bases. Germline lookup yields CDR1 SGHRS and CDR2 YFSETQ. The length of the CDR3 is 12 residues. The CDR3 DNA sequence: TGCGCCAGCAGTCGGGAGCCGTACGAGCAGTACTTC. It codes for CASSREPYEQYF.

This clonotype has just a few counts. The genes are TRBV5-4 and TRBJ1-2, with a tentative D call TRBD1 (5 bases). CDR3 length: 15 amino acids. With 4 bases removed from V and 7 bases from J, the gap between germline ends came to 20 bases. Germline values: CDR1 SGHNT, CDR2 YYREEE (reference sequence). The CDR3 DNA follows: TGTGCCAGCAGCCCAACGGGACTTACCGCGGGTGGCTACACCTTC. It codes for CASSPTGLTAGGYTF.

The V gene is TRBV3-1, the J gene TRBJ2-3, with 7 nucleotides matching TRBD2. The CDR3 runs 16 residues. The V and J ends lost 1 base and 0 bases, in that order; junction bases with no gene match: 4. Looked up from germline, CDR1 is LGHDT and CDR2 is YNNKEL (reference sequence). CDR3 region: CASSQAASGSTDTQYF. The DNA for the CDR3 is TGTGCCAGCAGCCAAGCGGCTAGCGGAAGCACAGATACGCAGTATTTT.

Only a few counts were recorded for this clonotype. The rearrangement uses TRBV12-3 or TRBV12-4 and TRBJ2-5, with TRBD2 matching 9 bases. The length of the CDR3 is 14 residues. V lost 6 bases and J lost 5; bases outside the gene matches: 7. The CDR3 nucleotides are TGTGCCAGCAGGGATAGCGGGAGTGGGGAGACCCAGTACTTC. The encoded protein is CASRDSGSGETQYF.

This clonotype showed up just a few times. This rearrangement joins TRBV4-1 to TRBJ2-1; 7 nucleotides match TRBD2. This CDR3 comprises 16 residues. J was trimmed by 2 bases and V by 0 bases; bases with no gene match: 4. The germline CDR1 and CDR2 sequences are MGHRA and YSYEKL. In DNA form, the CDR3 reads TGCGCCAGCAGCCAAGACGAGCGGGACGCCTACAATGAGCAGTTCTTC. The encoded protein is CASSQDERDAYNEQFF.

The V and J genes are TRBV7-2 and TRBJ1-2, with 8 bases identical to TRBD1. V lost 4 bases to trimming and J lost 5 bases; unmatched junction nucleotides: 12. Germline CDR1 and CDR2: SGHTA and FQGNSA. The CDR3 sequence is 16 residues long. This chain's CDR3 is CASSSRTDREQYGYTF. CDR3 nucleotides: TGTGCCAGCAGCTCTCGGACGGACAGGGAACAATATGGCTACACCTTC.

This clonotype turned up a few times. V and J are TRBV29-1 and TRBJ2-3; a weak D match, TRBD1 (5 bases). This CDR3 is built from 14 residues. Germline assignment: CDR1 SQVTM and CDR2 ANQGSEA. Trimming left V 2 bases short and J 6 bases short, with 15 bases between. CDR3 bases: TGCAGCGTTGAATTCCCTAGTGGGGCGGATACGCAGTATTTT. Its protein product is CSVEFPSGADTQYF.

The sample holds a few counts of this clonotype. The chain recombines TRBV12-3 or TRBV12-4 with TRBJ1-1; D perhaps matches TRBD1 (5 bases). Trimming left V 3 bases short and J 1 base short, with 9 bases between. CDR3 length: 14 residues. This CDR3 reads CASSFDRKNTEAFF. The CDR3 coding sequence is TGTGCCAGCAGTTTTGACAGAAAGAACACTGAAGCTTTCTTT.

This clonotype was detected a few times. J is TRBJ1-1 and V is TRBV7-9; D not resolved. V was pared by 4 bases and J by 6 bases, with 18 bases between. The CDR3 contains 15 residues. Germline CDR1 is SEHNR and CDR2 is FQNEAQ (reference sequence). The CDR3 sequence: CASSSPNIHPAEAFF. The CDR3 DNA reads TGTGCCAGCAGCTCCCCAAATATCCACCCCGCTGAAGCTTTCTTT.